The clone carrying this TCR beta chain was seen many times. The antigen is unknown. The data stem from a study of T-cell memory formation after mild COVID-19. Study details: TCR clusters were largely donor specific.

5'RACE with constant-segment primers yielded barcoded, UMI-tagged TCR alpha and TCR beta cDNA libraries. TCRdb called the 5' RACE reads again in MiXCR, with one record for every CDR3 protein. The repertoire consists of about 410,000 distinct CDR3 sequences, with more than 20% occurring once and the leading ten covering around 12%. Broader study findings: Clones contracting across day 15 to 85 had a balanced CD4/CD8 profile; later expanding clones leaned CD4+. The authors did not confirm SARS-CoV-2 specificity of second-wave clones peaking day 37.

The TCR was taken from an adult woman who had mild COVID-19 (a few samples of this study predate the infection). Cell type and time point are not known. Sequencing input: PBMCs or a T cell subset sorted from them (not recorded which).

The CDR3 DNA sequence: TGTGCCAGCAGCGTAGCTCCAGGACTAGCCCAAGAGACCCAGTACTTC. Its translation: CASSVAPGLAQETQYF. The chain couples TRBV9 to TRBJ2-5, with 8 positions matching TRBD2. Germline lookup yields CDR1 SGDLS and CDR2 YYNGEE. CDR3 length equals 16 residues. V lost 0 bases and J lost 1; bases outside the gene matches: 5. Full variable domain (outside the CDR3, taken from reference TRBV9 and TRBJ2-5): DSGVTQTPKHLITATGQRVTLRCSPRSGDLSVYWYQQSLDQGLQFLIQYYNGEERAKGNILERFSAQQFPDLHSELNLSSLELGDSALYFCASSVAPGLAQETQYFGPGTRLLVL.